The present entry profiles one TCR beta chain with its context. This sample was taken from a study of OX40 agonist ivuxolimab in advanced cancers. Using immunoSEQ multiplex PCR, the repertoire was profiled, and TCRdb retains in-frame clones only, with some absent. The table shows over 80,000 clones, with roughly nine tenths occurring only once. This CDR3 contains 9 residues. V lost 8 bases, J lost 4 bases, and 2 bases lay in between. CDR1 is MNHEY, CDR2 SMNVEV, per germline (reference sequence). Sequenced here: CD4+ or CD8+ T cells sorted from blood, sampled in a trial of the OX40 agonist ivuxolimab. The sequence came from an adult with an advanced solid tumor such as melanoma, head and neck, liver or kidney cancer. The chain employs TRBV27 and TRBJ2-5; D is unresolved. This CDR3 reads CASGETQYF. CDR3 sequence (DNA): TGTGCCAGCGGAGAGACCCAGTACTTC.